The entry that follows covers one T cell receptor (beta chain) sequence. At one of its ends the junction is not consistent with the germline gene, which may arise from a read error. This entry belongs to a study of T cells in Graves' hyperthyroidism and ophthalmopathy. This CDR3 region has 12 residues. Looked up from germline, CDR1 is WSHSY and CDR2 is SAAADI. Researchers took RNA transcripts and amplified the TCR beta CDR3 regions from them. Initially, a first-round RT-PCR of the TCR CDR3 employed the HTBI primer set. MiXCR, applied by TCRdb to the multiplex PCR reads, yields one record per CDR3 protein. The sample shows around 700,000 distinct CDR3 sequences, around 20% of them seen only once.

Sequencing used blood. The chain employs TRBV10-2 and TRBJ1-5; D ambiguous. This TCR came from a woman in her forties or fifties with Graves' hyperthyroidism that later progressed to Graves' ophthalmopathy. In DNA, the CDR3 is TGCGCCAGCAGTGAGGGCGATCAGCCCCAGCGTTTT. Residues: CASSEGDQPQRF.